This passage covers 8 T cell receptor beta chains from one sample sequenced in a study of technical replicates of blood from a few donors. Profiling relied on immunoSEQ multiplex PCR, and the TCRdb table lists in-frame clones only, not all of them. This table has about 76,000 clones, roughly 94% appearing once. The specimen was T cells isolated from PBMCs. These receptors all come from a human donor in good health.

The CDR3 DNA reads TGTGCCAGCAGCTTATACAACAGGGGAACAGAGACCCAGTACTTC. Its translation: CASSLYNRGTETQYF. The chain combines TRBV11-2 with TRBJ2-5, with 7 bases aligning to TRBD1. CDR3 size: 15 residues. CDR1 and CDR2 (germline): SGHAT, FQNNGV. V was pared by 2 bases and J by 4 bases, with 7 bases of the junction left unmatched.

The chain employs TRBV13 and TRBJ2-3, with 9 bases fitting TRBD2. The V and J ends lost 5 bases and 4 bases, in that order; junction bases with no gene match: 7. CDR1 PRHDT and CDR2 FYEKMQ come from the germline V gene (reference sequence). The CDR3 consists of 15 residues. The CDR3 DNA follows: TGTGCCAGCAGCCGGCTAGCGGGAACGGCAGATACGCAGTATTTT. Encoded protein: CASSRLAGTADTQYF.

This rearrangement joins TRBV5-1 to TRBJ1-1, with TRBD1 matching 7 bases. Germline loops: CDR1 SGHRS, CDR2 YFSETQ. CDR3 length equals 14 residues. The V and J ends lost 4 bases and 3 bases, in that order; junction bases with no gene match: 6. Here the CDR3 DNA reads TGCGCCAGCAGCGCAGATACAGGGGACACTGAAGCTTTCTTT. It is translated as CASSADTGDTEAFF.

This clone was found once. V gene TRBV19 combines with J gene TRBJ1-1; weak D call: TRBD1 (5 bases). CDR1 LNHDA and CDR2 SQIVND come from the germline V gene (reference sequence). V lost 8 bases, J lost 4 bases, and 14 bases lay in between. The CDR3 runs 13 residues. The DNA of the CDR3 is TGTGCCAGTTCCCCAGGTAGGGGCACTGAAGCTTTCTTT. Protein product: CASSPGRGTEAFF.

This chain links TRBV2 with TRBJ2-7; TRBD1 is a possible D gene (6 bases). Germline assignment: CDR1 SNHLY and CDR2 FYNNEI. CDR3 length equals 12 residues. The V end lost 6 bases, the J end lost 3 bases, and 9 bases lay between the germline ends. The DNA for the CDR3 is TGTGCCAGCAGGGGACACCTCTACGAGCAGTACTTC. Amino acid sequence: CASRGHLYEQYF.

The gene calls are TRBV11-3 and TRBJ2-7; TRBD1 might be the D (5 bases). The CDR3 length is 15 residues. V was clipped by 5 bases and J by 4 bases, with 18 bases between them. Germline CDR1 SGHNT, CDR2 YENEEA. Here the CDR3 reads CASSQGRGRDYEQYF. CDR3 in DNA: TGTGCCAGCAGCCAAGGCCGTGGCAGGGATTACGAGCAGTACTTC.

In DNA, the CDR3 is TGTGCCACCAGCAGAGATAGGGGCCTACCTAATGAAAAACTGTTTTTT. Translating gives CATSRDRGLPNEKLFF. The chain is built from TRBV15 and TRBJ1-4; maybe TRBD1 (5 bases). Germline V lookup: CDR1 LNHNV, CDR2 YYDKDF (reference sequence). The CDR3 runs to 16 residues. V lost 0 bases and J 3 bases, leaving 11 bases between the germline ends.

The chain couples TRBV5-1 to TRBJ1-4, with D perhaps TRBD1 (6 bases). The CDR3 is made up of 15 amino acids. From germline, CDR1 is SGHRS and CDR2 YFSETQ. Deletions cut 0 bases from V and 6 bases from J, with 12 bases between. CDR3 sequence: CASSLVGSGDEKLFF. CDR3 nucleotides: TGCGCCAGCAGCTTGGTAGGGTCAGGGGATGAAAAACTGTTTTTT.